This T cell receptor beta chain came from a study of OX40 agonist ivuxolimab in advanced cancers. Study results and caveats: In CD8+ T cells, expanded clones were on average more numerous than in CD4+.

CDR3 length: 14 residues. CDR1 is SEHNR, CDR2 FQNEAQ, per germline (reference sequence). Trimming cost V 8 bases and J 4 bases; bases outside gene matches: 1. Libraries were prepared by immunoSEQ multiplex PCR; TCRdb keeps only in-frame clonotypes and omits some of them. In the table there are 50,000 to 75,000 clones, about nine tenths of which are singletons. Regarding this clone: What it recognizes is unknown.

This receptor was taken from an adult with an advanced solid tumor such as melanoma, head and neck, liver or kidney cancer. The chain links TRBV7-9 to TRBJ2-1; 14 bases match TRBD2. Sequenced material: CD4+ or CD8+ T cells sorted from blood, taken in a trial of the OX40 agonist ivuxolimab. The CDR3 DNA sequence: TGTGCCAGCGGACTAGCGGGAGGATACAATGAGCAGTTCTTC. Amino acids: CASGLAGGYNEQFF.